The TCR beta chain under discussion was sequenced for a study of T cell responses to AZD1222 COVID-19 vaccine. Doses given second, at about 4 or about 12 weeks, were pooled. Study-wide points: A mostly white British donor set with more females was recruited, and clonal diversity was possibly underestimated. Spike as a whole was targeted by vaccine-associated CD4 TCRs, dominant at 160-218 and 743-854. Of spike-specific TCRs, nearly half reportedly target regions left unmutated in variants.

CDR1 is MNHEY, CDR2 SVGAGI, per germline. V lost 2 bases and J 5 bases, leaving 12 bases between the germline ends. The CDR3 runs 14 residues. Clones were sequenced by immunoSEQ multiplex PCR, and TCRdb holds only the in-frame ones, with some missing. The sample carries roughly 130,000 clones, 92% recorded once. Points on this clone: What it binds is not known.

The chain links TRBV6-5 to TRBJ1-2, with D uncertain. The origin of this receptor is an adult who received the AZD1222 COVID-19 vaccine. The sample consisted of peripheral blood, taken 28 days after the second AZD1222 dose. The DNA of the CDR3 is TGTGCCAGCAGTTACAGCCCCTTAGGTTATGGCTACACCTTC. Translation gives CASSYSPLGYGYTF.